This TCR beta chain was recovered during a study of cytomegalovirus exposure and HLA in healthy donors. Profiled with immunoSEQ multiplex PCR; TCRdb holds only in-frame clones, not every one. The data show about 190,000 clones, more than 75% seen once. After removal of 3 bases from V and 7 bases from J, the junction contained 11 bases not matched to a gene. Germline V gene lookup returns CDR1 SGHDT and CDR2 YYEEEE. The CDR3 runs to 16 residues. The chain couples TRBV5-6 to TRBJ2-1, with 9 nucleotides matching TRBD2. The specimen sequenced was PBMCs. The clonotype was recovered from a woman aged 18-29 years in good health and CMV-seronegative. CDR3 protein: CASSWTSAGTGNEQFF. In nucleotides, the CDR3 is TGTGCCAGCAGCTGGACTAGCGCCGGGACCGGAAATGAGCAGTTCTTC. The full variable domain, with the rest looked up from reference TRBV5-6 and TRBJ2-1, is DAGVTQSPTHLIKTRGQQVTLRCSPKSGHDTVSWYQQALGQGPQFIFQYYEEEERQRGNFPDRFSGHQFPNYSSELNVNALLLGDSALYLCASSWTSAGTGNEQFFGPGTRLTVL.